What follows are 5 T cell receptor beta chains derived from one specimen sequenced in a study of post-analysis software for immune sequencing data. Study results and caveats: Elevated frequency relative to controls characterized roughly 5 TRBV segments in patients, TRBV5-6, TRBV5-1 and TRBV20-1 among them.

Prepared TCR beta cDNA libraries contained unique molecular identifiers. From the PCR reads, TCRdb called clonotypes with MiXCR, one entry per CDR3 protein. The data hold hundreds of thousands of distinct CDR3 sequences, with under 55% observed a single time. Their specific antigens are unknown. Sequenced input: blood. These receptors originate from a girl between 5 and 17 years old with multiple sclerosis.

The J gene is TRBJ1-1, the V gene TRBV7-6; tentative D call: TRBD1 (6 bases). Germline values: CDR1 SGHVS, CDR2 FNYEAQ. Trimming cost V 4 bases and J 2 bases, with 14 bases left between them. This CDR3 is 15 amino acids long. The CDR3 spells CASSSRLDSNTEAFF. The CDR3 region has the DNA TGTGCCAGCAGCTCCCGATTGGACAGTAACACTGAAGCTTTCTTT.

In the case of this clonotype: Compared with germline, one end of the junction differs, possibly owing to a read error. V usage is TRBV10-3 and J usage is TRBJ2-7, with TRBD2 matching over 8 bases. The CDR3 spans 14 residues. Looked up from germline, CDR1 is ENHRY and CDR2 is SYGVKD. CDR3 region: CAIGESGGPYEQYF. In DNA form, the CDR3 reads TGTGCCATCGGTGAGTCGGGAGGGCCTTACGAGCAGTACTTC.

This chain links TRBV5-1 with TRBJ2-5; D is possibly TRBD2 (6 bases). CDR1 is SGHRS and CDR2 is YFSETQ in the germline V gene. V lost 2 bases and J lost 5, with 22 bases in between. The CDR3 is 17 amino acids. CDR3 sequence: CASSLPLAYGGTETQYF. CDR3 in DNA: TGCGCCAGCAGCTTACCCCTAGCGTATGGCGGGACGGAGACCCAGTACTTC.

The V call is TRBV5-1, the J call TRBJ2-7; D possibly corresponds to TRBD1 (5 bases). Matching the DNA end better, TRBJ2-5 makes the J call doubtful. Looked up from germline, CDR1 is SGHRS and CDR2 is YFSETQ. The CDR3 contains 15 residues. CDR3 protein: CASSLDGSGLQTQYF. The CDR3 coding sequence is TGCGCCAGCAGCTTGGATGGGTCAGGGTTACAGACCCAGTACTTC.

This clonotype was seen more than once but under ten times. The chain recombines TRBV6-1 with TRBJ2-1; D is unclear. The CDR3 is 13 amino acids. The germline V and J ends were trimmed by 6 bases and 1 base, with 7 bases remaining between them. CDR1 is MNHNS and CDR2 is SASEGT in the germline V gene. The CDR3 DNA sequence: TGTGCCAGCAGGTCACAGTCCTACAATGAGCAGTTCTTC. It yields the protein CASRSQSYNEQFF.